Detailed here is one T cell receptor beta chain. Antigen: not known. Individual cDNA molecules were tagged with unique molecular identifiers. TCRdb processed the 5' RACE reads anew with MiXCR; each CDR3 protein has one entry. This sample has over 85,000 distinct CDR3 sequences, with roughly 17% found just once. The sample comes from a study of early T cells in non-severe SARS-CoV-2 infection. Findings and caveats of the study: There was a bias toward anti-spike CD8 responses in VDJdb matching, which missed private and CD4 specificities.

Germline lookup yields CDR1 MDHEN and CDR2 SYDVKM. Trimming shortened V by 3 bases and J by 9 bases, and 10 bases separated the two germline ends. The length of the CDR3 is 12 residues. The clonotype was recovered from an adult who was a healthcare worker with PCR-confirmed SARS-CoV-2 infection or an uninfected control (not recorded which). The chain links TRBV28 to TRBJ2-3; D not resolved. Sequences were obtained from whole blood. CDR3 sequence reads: CASSFGWTTQYF. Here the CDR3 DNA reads TGTGCCAGCAGTTTCGGATGGACCACGCAGTATTTT.